This entry concerns a single T cell receptor beta chain. Its antigen is as yet unknown. The sample is drawn from a study of post-analysis software for immune sequencing data. The V gene's germline CDR1 is SGHTA and CDR2 FQGNSA. This CDR3 spans 13 amino acids. Trimming cost V 5 bases and J 2 bases, with 7 bases left between them. Whole-study results and caveats: The normalized Chao1 diversity of multiple sclerosis patients was significantly lower than that of controls. TRBV5-6, TRBV5-1 and TRBV20-1 were among 4 or 5 TRBV segments more frequent in patients than controls.

Libraries were made from TCR beta cDNA, and they carried unique molecular identifiers. One entry per CDR3 protein results from TCRdb running MiXCR on the PCR reads. The table shows 450,000 to 700,000 distinct CDR3 sequences, with roughly two fifths occurring only once. This TCR was sampled from a girl between 5 and 17 years old with multiple sclerosis. The chain couples TRBV7-2 to TRBJ2-1; tentatively, D is TRBD1 (5 bases). Sequencing was performed on blood. CDR3 loop: CASSPTAYNEQFF. The CDR3, as DNA: TGTGCCAGCAGCCCGACAGCCTACAATGAGCAGTTCTTC.